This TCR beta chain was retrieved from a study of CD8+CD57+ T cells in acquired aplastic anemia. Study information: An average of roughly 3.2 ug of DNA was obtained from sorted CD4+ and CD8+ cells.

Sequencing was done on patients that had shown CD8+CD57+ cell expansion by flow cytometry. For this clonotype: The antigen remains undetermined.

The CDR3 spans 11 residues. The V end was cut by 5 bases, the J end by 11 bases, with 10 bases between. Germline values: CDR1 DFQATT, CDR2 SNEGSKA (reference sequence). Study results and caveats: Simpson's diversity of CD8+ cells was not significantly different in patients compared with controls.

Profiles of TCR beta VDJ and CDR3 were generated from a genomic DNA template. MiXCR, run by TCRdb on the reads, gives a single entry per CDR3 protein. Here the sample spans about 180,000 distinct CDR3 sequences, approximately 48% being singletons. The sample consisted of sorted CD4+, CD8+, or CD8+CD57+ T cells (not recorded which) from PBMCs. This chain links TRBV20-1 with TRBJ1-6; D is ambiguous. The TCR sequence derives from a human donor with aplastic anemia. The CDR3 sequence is CSASQLAPLHF. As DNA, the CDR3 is TGCAGTGCTTCACAGCTGGCACCCCTCCACTTT.